This TCR beta chain was documented in a study of cytomegalovirus exposure and HLA in healthy donors. This PCR relied on a set of 60 Vbeta primers and 13 Jbeta primers. Sequencing used immunoSEQ multiplex PCR; TCRdb keeps in-frame clones, though not all of them. The sample lists around 150,000 clones; around 74% were seen once. For this clone: Antigen specificity is unknown.

Study results and limitations: For most TCR sequences rarity was the rule, although some public TCRs occurred in many donors. Likely technical artifact: a cluster of highly shared sequence variants. TCR beta V segments were, for the most part, productive about 87% or about 30% of the time in an earlier analysis.

Trimming left V 5 bases short and J 3 bases short, with 13 bases between. The CDR3 has 15 amino acids. Germline V gene lookup returns CDR1 MDHEN and CDR2 SYDVKM. The sample was PBMCs. J is TRBJ1-4 and V is TRBV28, with D perhaps matching TRBD1 (5 bases). The receptor comes from a man younger than 35 in good health and CMV-seronegative. CDR3 loop: CASSLPQGANEKLFF. CDR3 DNA sequence: TGTGCCAGCAGTCTTCCCCAAGGGGCTAATGAAAAACTGTTTTTT. The full variable domain, in which reference TRBV28 and TRBJ1-4 provide the parts outside the CDR3, is DVKVTQSSRYLVKRTGEKVFLECVQDMDHENMFWYRQDPGLGLRLIYFSYDVKMKEKGDIPEGYSVSREKKERFSLILESASTNQTSMYLCASSLPQGANEKLFFGSGTQLSVL.